This passage covers 11 T cell receptor beta chains from one sample sequenced in a study of blood T cells in healthy people across ages. It was with a sample-barcoded 5' primer and a J-beta primer mix that a second PCR of about 6 to 12 cycles was run. In TCRdb, the 5' RACE reads were re-called with MiXCR into one record per CDR3 protein. Seen here are 1,800,000 or so distinct CDR3 sequences, around 40% observed once, and the top ten hold about 21%. The sequenced material came from blood. These receptors came from a human donor in good health.

The rearrangement links TRBV10-3 to TRBJ2-7; possible D gene TRBD2, 6 bases. From germline, CDR1 is ENHRY and CDR2 SYGVKD. With 6 bases removed from V and 1 base from J, the gap between germline ends came to 13 bases. The CDR3 covers 14 residues. The CDR3 protein is CAIREEGRSYEQYF. CDR3 nucleotide sequence: TGTGCCATCAGGGAGGAGGGGCGATCCTACGAGCAGTACTTC.

This sequence joins TRBV10-3 and TRBJ2-7; perhaps TRBD1 as D (6 bases). CDR1 is ENHRY, CDR2 SYGVKD, per germline. Between the trimmed V and J ends, which lost 6 bases and 2 bases, there was a span of 11 bases. This CDR3 is built from 13 residues. CDR3 sequence (DNA): TGTGCCATCAGGGGACACCAGGCCTACGAGCAGTACTTC. Protein sequence: CAIRGHQAYEQYF.

This clonotype has just a few counts. The chain uses TRBV3-1 and TRBJ2-4; 12 bases are a match to TRBD2. Near its end, the DNA agrees better with TRBJ2-7, so the J call may be wrong. Germline values: CDR1 LGHDT, CDR2 YNNKEL (reference sequence). The CDR3 covers 15 residues. The CDR3 DNA reads as TGTGCCAGCAGCGAACTAGCGGGGGGAGCCTACGAGCAGTACTTC. This encodes CASSELAGGAYEQYF.

The chain employs TRBV27 and TRBJ1-2; weak D call: TRBD1 (5 bases). CDR1 and CDR2 (germline): MNHEY, SMNVEV (reference sequence). The CDR3 length is 17 residues. The V gene lost 2 bases and the J gene lost 0 bases, with 16 bases spanning the gap. Here the CDR3 reads CASSLRRAGRTNYGYTF. Written as DNA, the CDR3 is TGTGCCAGCAGTTTACGGAGGGCAGGGAGGACTAACTATGGCTACACCTTC.

V gene TRBV6-5 combines with J gene TRBJ2-7, with 9 bases matching TRBD1. CDR1 and CDR2 from the germline V gene are MNHEY and SVGAGI. V lost 0 bases to trimming and J lost 0 bases; unmatched junction nucleotides: 12. The CDR3 is made up of 19 amino acids. In nucleotides, the CDR3 is TGTGCCAGCAGTTACTCGGGGACAGGGCCCTTCTTGGGCTCCTACGAGCAGTACTTC. Encoded protein: CASSYSGTGPFLGSYEQYF.

Worth noting for this clonotype: A junction boundary mismatches the germline segment, possibly from a read error. The CDR3 sequence is CASSLEWVSSTDTQYF. In DNA, the CDR3 is TGTGCCAGCAGTTTAGAGTGGGTTTCTAGCACAGATACGCAGTATTTT. This chain uses TRBV7-6 with TRBJ2-3; D unclear. CDR3 length equals 16 residues. The germline V gene has CDR1 SGHVS and CDR2 FNYEAQ.

The rearrangement joins TRBV12-3 or TRBV12-4 to TRBJ2-5; no clear D gene. The end of the DNA aligns better with TRBJ2-7, so the J call may be wrong. The CDR3 extends over 15 amino acids. The CDR3 DNA reads TGTGCCAGCAGTCATGGGTCTTCAACCATCTACGAGCAGTACTTC. This codes for CASSHGSSTIYEQYF.

This clonotype appeared a few times. This sequence joins TRBV5-6 and TRBJ2-1, with a possible D match to TRBD1 (6 bases). V gave up 2 bases and J gave up 8 bases, with 11 bases separating them. The CDR3 consists of 13 residues. In germline, CDR1 is SGHDT, CDR2 YYEEEE. The CDR3 DNA reads TGTGCCAGCAGCTTTGTTGGGGGCTATGAGCAGTTCTTC. As protein: CASSFVGGYEQFF.

This clonotype was seen only a few times. An end of the junction does not agree with germline; a read error may underlie this. The chain uses TRBV27 and TRBJ1-2; D unclear. Germline V gene data show CDR1 as MNHEY and CDR2 as SMNVEV (reference sequence). The CDR3 totals 16 residues. CDR3 in amino acids: CASSLSLELPNYDYTF. CDR3 DNA sequence: TGTGCCAGCAGTTTATCCCTGGAACTGCCTAACTATGACTACACCTTC.

This clonotype was picked up many times. This sequence joins TRBV15 and TRBJ2-3; D remains unclear. The length of the CDR3 is 12 residues. With 3 bases removed from V and 5 bases from J, the gap between germline ends came to 6 bases. CDR1 and CDR2 (germline): LNHNV, YYDKDF (reference sequence). CDR3: CATSRSGDTQYF. For the CDR3, the DNA is TGTGCCACCAGCAGGTCTGGAGATACGCAGTATTTT.

J is TRBJ2-7 and V is TRBV6-6; 7 bases fit TRBD1. J gave up 3 bases and V 6 bases, and 11 bases lay outside the gene matches. In germline, CDR1 is MNHNY, CDR2 SVGAGI (reference sequence). CDR3 length: 15 amino acids. Here the CDR3 reads CASSRPGQQYYEQYF. The CDR3 DNA reads TGTGCCAGCAGCAGGCCGGGACAGCAATACTACGAGCAGTACTTC.